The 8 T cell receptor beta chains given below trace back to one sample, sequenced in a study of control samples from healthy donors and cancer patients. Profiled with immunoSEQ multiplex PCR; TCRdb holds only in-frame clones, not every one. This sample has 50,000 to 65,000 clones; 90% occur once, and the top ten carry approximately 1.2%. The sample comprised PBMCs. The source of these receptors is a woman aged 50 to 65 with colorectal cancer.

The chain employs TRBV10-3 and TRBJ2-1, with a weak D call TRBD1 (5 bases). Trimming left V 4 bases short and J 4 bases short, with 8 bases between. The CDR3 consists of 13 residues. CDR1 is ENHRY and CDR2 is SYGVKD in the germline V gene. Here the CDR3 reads CAISADSYNEQFF. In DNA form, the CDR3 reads TGTGCCATCAGTGCAGACAGTTACAATGAGCAGTTCTTC.

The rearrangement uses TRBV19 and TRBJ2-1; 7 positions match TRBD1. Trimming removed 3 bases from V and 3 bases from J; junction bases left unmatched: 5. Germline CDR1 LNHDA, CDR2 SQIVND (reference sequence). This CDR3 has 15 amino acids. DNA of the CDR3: TGTGCCAGTAGTATCAGAGGGGGCTACTACAATGAGCAGTTCTTC. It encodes CASSIRGGYYNEQFF. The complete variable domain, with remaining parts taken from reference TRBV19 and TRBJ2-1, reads DGGITQSPKYLFRKEGQNVTLSCEQNLNHDAMYWYRQDPGQGLRLIYYSQIVNDFQKGDIAEGYSVSREKKESFPLTVTSAQKNPTAFYLCASSIRGGYYNEQFFGPGTRLTVL.

Written as DNA, the CDR3 is TGTGCCAGCAGCCAAAAGGATCGGCAACTTAACTATGGCTACACCTTC. Amino acids: CASSQKDRQLNYGYTF. This chain joins TRBV3-1 (or the pseudogene TRBV3-2) and TRBJ1-2, with D hard to call. The germline V and J ends were trimmed by 2 bases and 1 base, with 14 bases remaining between them. CDR1 LGHDT and CDR2 YNNKEL come from the germline V gene (reference sequence). CDR3 length: 16 residues.

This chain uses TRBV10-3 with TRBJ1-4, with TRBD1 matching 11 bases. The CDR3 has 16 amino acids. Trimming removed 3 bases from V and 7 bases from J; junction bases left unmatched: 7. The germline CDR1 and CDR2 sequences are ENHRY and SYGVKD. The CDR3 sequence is CAISDGPGTGGEKLFF. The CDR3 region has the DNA TGTGCCATCAGTGACGGCCCCGGGACAGGGGGTGAAAAACTGTTTTTT.

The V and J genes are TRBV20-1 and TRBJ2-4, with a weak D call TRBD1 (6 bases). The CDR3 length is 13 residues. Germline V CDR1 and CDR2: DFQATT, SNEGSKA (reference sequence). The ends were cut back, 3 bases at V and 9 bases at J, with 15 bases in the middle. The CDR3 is CSASQGLVGIQYF. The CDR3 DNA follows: TGCAGTGCTAGTCAGGGGTTGGTCGGCATTCAGTACTTC.

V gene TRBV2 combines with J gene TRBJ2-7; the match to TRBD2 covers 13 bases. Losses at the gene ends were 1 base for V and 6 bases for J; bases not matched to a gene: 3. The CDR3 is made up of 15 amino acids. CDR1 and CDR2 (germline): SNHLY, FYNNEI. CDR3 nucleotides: TGTGCCAGCAGTGAAGTGAGACTAGCGGGAGGCGAGCAGTACTTC. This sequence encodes CASSEVRLAGGEQYF.

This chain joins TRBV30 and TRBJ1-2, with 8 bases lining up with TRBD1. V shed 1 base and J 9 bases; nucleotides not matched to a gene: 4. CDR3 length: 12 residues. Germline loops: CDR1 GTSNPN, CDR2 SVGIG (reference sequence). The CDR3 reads CAWSAGQGRYTF. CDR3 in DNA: TGTGCCTGGAGTGCTGGACAGGGACGCTACACCTTC. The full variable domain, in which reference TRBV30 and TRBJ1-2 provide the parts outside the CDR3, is SQTIHQWPATLVQPVGSPLSLECTVEGTSNPNLYWYRQAAGRGLQLLFYSVGIGQISSEVPQNLSASRPQDRQFILSSKKLLLSDSGFYLCAWSAGQGRYTFGSGTRLTVV.

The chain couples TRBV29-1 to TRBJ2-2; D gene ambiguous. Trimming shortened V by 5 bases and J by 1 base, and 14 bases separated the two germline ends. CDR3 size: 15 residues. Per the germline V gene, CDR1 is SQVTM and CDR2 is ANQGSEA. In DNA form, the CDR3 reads TGCAGCGTTCAGCCGCCAGGACGGAACACCGGGGAGCTGTTTTTT. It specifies CSVQPPGRNTGELFF.